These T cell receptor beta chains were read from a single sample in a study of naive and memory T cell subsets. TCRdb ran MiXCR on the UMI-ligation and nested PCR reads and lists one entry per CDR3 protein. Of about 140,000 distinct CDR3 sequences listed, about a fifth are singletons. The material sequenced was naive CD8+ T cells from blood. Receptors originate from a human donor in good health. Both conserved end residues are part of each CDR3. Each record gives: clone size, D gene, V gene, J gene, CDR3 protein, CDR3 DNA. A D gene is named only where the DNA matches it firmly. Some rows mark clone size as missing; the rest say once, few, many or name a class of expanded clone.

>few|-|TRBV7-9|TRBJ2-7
CASSGQGARGYEQYF
TGTGCCAGCAGCGGACAAGGAGCCAGGGGCTACGAGCAGTACTTC
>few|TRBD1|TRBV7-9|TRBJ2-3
CASSPRTGATDTQYF
TGTGCCAGCAGCCCACGGACAGGGGCCACAGATACGCAGTATTTT
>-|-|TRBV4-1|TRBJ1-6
CASSHLSNSPLHF
TGCGCCAGCAGCCACCTCAGTAATTCACCCCTCCACTTT
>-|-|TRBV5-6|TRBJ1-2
CASSLWQGDFYGYTF
TGTGCCAGCAGCTTGTGGCAGGGCGACTTCTATGGCTACACCTTC
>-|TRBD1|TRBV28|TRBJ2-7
CASSFGQVELGEQYF
TGTGCCAGCAGTTTCGGACAGGTTGAGCTTGGGGAGCAGTACTTC
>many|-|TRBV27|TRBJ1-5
CASSLGVSNQPQHF
TGTGCCAGCAGTTTAGGAGTTAGCAATCAGCCCCAGCATTTT
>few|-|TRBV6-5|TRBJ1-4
CASSQVAWGDEKLFF
TGTGCCAGCAGTCAGGTCGCCTGGGGGGATGAAAAACTGTTTTTT
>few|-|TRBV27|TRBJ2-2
CASSFPNTGELFF
TGTGCCAGCAGTTTTCCGAACACCGGGGAGCTGTTTTTT
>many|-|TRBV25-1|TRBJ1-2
CASSEYFRTDNYGYTF
TGTGCCAGCAGTGAATATTTTAGGACAGATAACTATGGCTACACCTTC
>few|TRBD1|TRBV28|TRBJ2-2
CASRAKGARDTGELFF
TGTGCCAGCAGGGCCAAGGGGGCCCGGGACACCGGGGAGCTGTTTTTT
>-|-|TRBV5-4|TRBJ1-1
CASTTKSGAREAFF
TGTGCCAGCACGACCAAATCGGGGGCCCGTGAAGCTTTCTTT
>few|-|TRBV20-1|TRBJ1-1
CSASRIGTEAFF
TGCAGTGCTAGCAGAATCGGGACTGAAGCTTTCTTT
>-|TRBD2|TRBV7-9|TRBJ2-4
CASSPPGLAVLVENIQYF
TGTGCCAGCAGCCCTCCGGGACTAGCGGTATTGGTTGAAAACATTCAGTACTTC
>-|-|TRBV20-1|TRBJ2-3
CSARFIDTQYF
TGCAGTGCTAGGTTCATAGATACGCAGTATTTT
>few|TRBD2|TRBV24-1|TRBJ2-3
CATSDGTSGSFSAQYF
TGTGCCACCAGTGATGGGACTAGCGGGAGCTTCTCGGCGCAGTATTTT
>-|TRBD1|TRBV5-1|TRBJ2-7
CASSFRDRGESSYEQYF
TGCGCCAGCAGCTTTCGGGACAGGGGCGAAAGCTCCTACGAGCAGTACTTC
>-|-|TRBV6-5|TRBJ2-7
CASSYYGSSYEQYF
TGTGCCAGCAGTTACTACGGGAGCTCCTACGAGCAGTACTTC
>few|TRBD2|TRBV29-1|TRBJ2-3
CSVESQRGRDTQYF
TGCAGCGTTGAGTCCCAGCGGGGTCGGGATACGCAGTATTTT
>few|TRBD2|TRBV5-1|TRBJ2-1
CASHGGETQFF
TGCGCCAGCCACGGGGGGGAGACGCAGTTCTTC
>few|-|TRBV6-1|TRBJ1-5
CASSEADNNQPQHF
TGTGCCAGCAGTGAAGCGGACAACAATCAGCCCCAGCATTTT